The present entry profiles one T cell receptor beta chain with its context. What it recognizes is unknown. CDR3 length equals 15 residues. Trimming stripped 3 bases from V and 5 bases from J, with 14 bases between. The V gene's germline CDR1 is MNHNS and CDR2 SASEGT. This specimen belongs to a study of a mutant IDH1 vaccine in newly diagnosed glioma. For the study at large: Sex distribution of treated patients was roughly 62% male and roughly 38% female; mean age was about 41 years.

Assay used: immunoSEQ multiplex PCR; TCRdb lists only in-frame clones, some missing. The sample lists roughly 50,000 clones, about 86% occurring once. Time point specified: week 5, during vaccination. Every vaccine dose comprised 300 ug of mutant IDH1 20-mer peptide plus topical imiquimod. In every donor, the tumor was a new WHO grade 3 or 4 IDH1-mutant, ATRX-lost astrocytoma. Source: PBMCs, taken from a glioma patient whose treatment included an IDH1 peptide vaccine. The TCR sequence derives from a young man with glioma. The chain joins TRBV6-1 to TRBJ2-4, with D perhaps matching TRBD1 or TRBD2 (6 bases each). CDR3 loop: CASSEEGTLQNIQYF. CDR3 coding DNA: TGTGCCAGCAGTGAGGAGGGGACACTCCAAAACATTCAGTACTTC.